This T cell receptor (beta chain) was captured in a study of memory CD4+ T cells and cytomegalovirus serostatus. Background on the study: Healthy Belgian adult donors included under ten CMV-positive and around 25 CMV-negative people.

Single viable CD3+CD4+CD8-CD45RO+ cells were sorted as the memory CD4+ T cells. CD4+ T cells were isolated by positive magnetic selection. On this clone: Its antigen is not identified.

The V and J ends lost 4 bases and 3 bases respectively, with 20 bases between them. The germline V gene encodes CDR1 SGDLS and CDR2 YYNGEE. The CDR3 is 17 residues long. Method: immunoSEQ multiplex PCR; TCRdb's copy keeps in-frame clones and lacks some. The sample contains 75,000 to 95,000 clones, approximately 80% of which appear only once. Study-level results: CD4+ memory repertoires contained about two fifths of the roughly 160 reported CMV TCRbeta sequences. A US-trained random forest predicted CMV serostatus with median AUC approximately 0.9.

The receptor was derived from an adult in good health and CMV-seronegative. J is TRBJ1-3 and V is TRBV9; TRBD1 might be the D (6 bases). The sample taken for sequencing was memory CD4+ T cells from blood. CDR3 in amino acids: CASSPFMGGARGNTIYF. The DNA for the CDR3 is TGTGCCAGCAGCCCATTCATGGGGGGGGCTCGTGGAAACACCATATATTTT.